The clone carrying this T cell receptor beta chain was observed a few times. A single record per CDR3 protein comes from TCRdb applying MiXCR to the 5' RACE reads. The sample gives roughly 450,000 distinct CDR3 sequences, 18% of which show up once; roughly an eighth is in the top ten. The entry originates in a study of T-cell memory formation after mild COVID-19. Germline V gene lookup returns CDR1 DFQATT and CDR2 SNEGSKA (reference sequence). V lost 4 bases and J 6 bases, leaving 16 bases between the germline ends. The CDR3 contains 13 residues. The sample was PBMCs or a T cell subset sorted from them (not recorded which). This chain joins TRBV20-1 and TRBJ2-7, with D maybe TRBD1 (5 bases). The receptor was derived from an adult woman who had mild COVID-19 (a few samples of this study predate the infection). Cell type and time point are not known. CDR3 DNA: TGCAGTGCTATACTCACGACAGTAGGCGAGCAGTACTTC. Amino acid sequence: CSAILTTVGEQYF.